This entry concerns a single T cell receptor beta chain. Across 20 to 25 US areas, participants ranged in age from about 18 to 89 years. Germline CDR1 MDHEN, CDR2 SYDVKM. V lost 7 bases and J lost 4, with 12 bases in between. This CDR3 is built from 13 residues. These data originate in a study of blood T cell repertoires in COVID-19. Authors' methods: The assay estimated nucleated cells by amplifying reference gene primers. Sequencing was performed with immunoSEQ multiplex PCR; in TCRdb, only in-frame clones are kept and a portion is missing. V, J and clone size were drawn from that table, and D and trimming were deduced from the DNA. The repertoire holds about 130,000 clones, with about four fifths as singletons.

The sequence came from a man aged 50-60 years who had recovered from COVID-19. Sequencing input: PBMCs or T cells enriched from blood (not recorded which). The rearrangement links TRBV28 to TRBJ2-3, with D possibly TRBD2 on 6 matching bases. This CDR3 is CASKGRGADTQYF. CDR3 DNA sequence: TGTGCCAGCAAGGGGCGGGGCGCAGATACGCAGTATTTT.